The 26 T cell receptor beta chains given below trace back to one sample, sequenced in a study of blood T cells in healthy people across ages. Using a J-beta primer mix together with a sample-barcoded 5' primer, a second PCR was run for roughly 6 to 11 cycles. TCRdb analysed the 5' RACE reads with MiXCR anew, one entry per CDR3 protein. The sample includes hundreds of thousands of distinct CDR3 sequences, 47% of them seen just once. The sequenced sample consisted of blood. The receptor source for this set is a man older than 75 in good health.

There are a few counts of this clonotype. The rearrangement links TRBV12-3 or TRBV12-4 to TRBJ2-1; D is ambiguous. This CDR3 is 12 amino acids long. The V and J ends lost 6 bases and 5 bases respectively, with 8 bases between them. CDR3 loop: CASRSTHNEQFF. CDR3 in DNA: TGTGCCAGCAGGTCAACACACAATGAGCAGTTCTTC.

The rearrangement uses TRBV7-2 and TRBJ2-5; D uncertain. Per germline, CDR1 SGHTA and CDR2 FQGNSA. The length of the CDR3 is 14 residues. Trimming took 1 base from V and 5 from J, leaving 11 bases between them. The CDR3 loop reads CASSLDRSKETQYF. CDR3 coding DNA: TGTGCCAGCAGCTTAGATCGCTCGAAGGAGACCCAGTACTTC.

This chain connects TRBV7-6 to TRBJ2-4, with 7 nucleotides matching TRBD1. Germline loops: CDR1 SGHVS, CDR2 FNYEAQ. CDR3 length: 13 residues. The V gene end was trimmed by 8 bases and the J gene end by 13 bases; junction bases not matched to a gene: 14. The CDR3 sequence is CASPGGKDSQQYF. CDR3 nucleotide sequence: TGTGCCAGCCCAGGGGGAAAAGATTCGCAGCAGTACTTC.

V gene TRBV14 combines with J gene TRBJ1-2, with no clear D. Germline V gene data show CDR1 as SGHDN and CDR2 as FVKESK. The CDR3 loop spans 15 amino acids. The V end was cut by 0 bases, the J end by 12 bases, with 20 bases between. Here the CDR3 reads CASSQDPRGGMGHTF. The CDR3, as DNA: TGTGCCAGCAGCCAAGATCCCAGAGGCGGAATGGGCCACACCTTC. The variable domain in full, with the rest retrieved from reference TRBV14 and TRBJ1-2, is EAGVTQFPSHSVIEKGQTVTLRCDPISGHDNLYWYRRVMGKEIKFLLHFVKESKQDESGMPNNRFLAERTGGTYSTLKVQPAELEDSGVYFCASSQDPRGGMGHTFGSGTRLTVV.

The CDR3 spells CSASRGTSGTQETQYF. The CDR3 nucleotides are TGCAGTGCTTCCCGCGGGACTAGCGGGACACAAGAGACCCAGTACTTC. The chain joins TRBV20-1 to TRBJ2-5; 13 bases map to TRBD2. CDR3 length equals 16 residues. Trimming removed 5 bases from V and 2 bases from J; junction bases left unmatched: 8. CDR1 is DFQATT and CDR2 is SNEGSKA in the germline V gene (reference sequence).

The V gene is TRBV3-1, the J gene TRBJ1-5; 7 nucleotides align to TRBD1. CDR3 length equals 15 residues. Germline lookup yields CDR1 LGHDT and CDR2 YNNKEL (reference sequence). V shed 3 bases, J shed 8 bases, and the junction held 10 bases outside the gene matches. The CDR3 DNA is TGTGCCAGCAGCCAGGGGTACAGGGGAAGGAAGCCCCAGCATTTT. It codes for CASSQGYRGRKPQHF.

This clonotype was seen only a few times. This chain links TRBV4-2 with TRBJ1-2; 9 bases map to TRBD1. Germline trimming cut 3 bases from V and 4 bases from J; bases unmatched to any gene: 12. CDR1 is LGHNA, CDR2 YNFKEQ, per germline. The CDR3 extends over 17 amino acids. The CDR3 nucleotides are TGTGCCAGCAGCCAGAGTACCGGGACAGGGACGGGCTATGGCTACACCTTC. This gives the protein CASSQSTGTGTGYGYTF.

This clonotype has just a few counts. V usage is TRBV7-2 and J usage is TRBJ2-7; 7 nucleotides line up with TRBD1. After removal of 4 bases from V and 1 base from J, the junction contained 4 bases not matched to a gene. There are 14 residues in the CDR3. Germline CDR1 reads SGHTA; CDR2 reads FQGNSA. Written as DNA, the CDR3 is TGTGCCAGCAGCTCTTACAGGGGTTCCTACGAGCAGTACTTC. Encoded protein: CASSSYRGSYEQYF.

In DNA form, the CDR3 reads TGTGCCAGCAAAGGGGAGCTCTACGAGCAGTACTTC. Amino acid sequence: CASKGELYEQYF. The rearrangement links TRBV28 to TRBJ2-7; either TRBD1 or TRBD2 may supply D (5 bases each). Trimming cost V 7 bases and J 3 bases, with 10 bases left between them. The germline gives CDR1 MDHEN, CDR2 SYDVKM. The CDR3 sequence is 12 residues long.

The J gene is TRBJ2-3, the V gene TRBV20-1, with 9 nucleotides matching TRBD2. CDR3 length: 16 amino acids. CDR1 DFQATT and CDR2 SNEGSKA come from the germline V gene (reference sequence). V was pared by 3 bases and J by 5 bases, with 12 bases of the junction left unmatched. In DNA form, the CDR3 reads TGCAGTGCTAGTTCGATAGCGGGAGTCGTCGTAGATACGCAGTATTTT. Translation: CSASSIAGVVVDTQYF.

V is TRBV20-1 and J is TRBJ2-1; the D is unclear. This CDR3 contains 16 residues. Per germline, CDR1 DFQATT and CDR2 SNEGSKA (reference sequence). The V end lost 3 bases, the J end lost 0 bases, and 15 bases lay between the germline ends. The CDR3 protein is CSARDDWGSSYNEQFF. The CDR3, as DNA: TGCAGTGCTAGGGACGACTGGGGAAGCTCCTACAATGAGCAGTTCTTC.

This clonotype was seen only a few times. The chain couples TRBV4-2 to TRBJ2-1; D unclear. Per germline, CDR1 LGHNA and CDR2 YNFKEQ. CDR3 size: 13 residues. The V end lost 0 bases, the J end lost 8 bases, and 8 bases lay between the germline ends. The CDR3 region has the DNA TGTGCCAGCAGCCAAGAAGGAGCTGATGAGCAGTTCTTC. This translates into CASSQEGADEQFF.

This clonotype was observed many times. In DNA form, the CDR3 reads TGTGCCAGCAAGAGGACAGGATCCTACGAGCAGTACTTC. Protein: CASKRTGSYEQYF. The V and J genes are TRBV6-5 and TRBJ2-7; 7 bases agree with TRBD1. J gave up 1 base and V 7 bases, and 4 bases lay outside the gene matches. From germline, CDR1 is MNHEY and CDR2 SVGAGI. The CDR3 is made up of 13 amino acids.

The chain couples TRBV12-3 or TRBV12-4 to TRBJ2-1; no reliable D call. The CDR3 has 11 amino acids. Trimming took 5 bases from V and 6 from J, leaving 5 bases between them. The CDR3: CASSPINEQFF. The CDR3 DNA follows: TGTGCCAGCAGTCCAATCAATGAGCAGTTCTTC.

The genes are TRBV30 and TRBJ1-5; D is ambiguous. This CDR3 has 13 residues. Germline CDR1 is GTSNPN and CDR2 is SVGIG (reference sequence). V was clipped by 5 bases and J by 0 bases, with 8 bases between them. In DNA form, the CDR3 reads TGTGCCTGGTCCGATTCTAGCAATCAGCCCCAGCATTTT. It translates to CAWSDSSNQPQHF.

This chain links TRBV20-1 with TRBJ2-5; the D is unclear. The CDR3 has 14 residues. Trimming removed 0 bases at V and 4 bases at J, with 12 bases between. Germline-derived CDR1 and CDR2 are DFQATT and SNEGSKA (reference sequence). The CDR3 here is CSARDPRPTETQYF. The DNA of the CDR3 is TGCAGTGCTAGAGATCCCCGTCCGACAGAGACCCAGTACTTC.

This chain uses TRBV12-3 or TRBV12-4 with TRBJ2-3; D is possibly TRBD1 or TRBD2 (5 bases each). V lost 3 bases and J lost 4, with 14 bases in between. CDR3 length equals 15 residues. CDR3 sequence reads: CASSFTGTQPDTQYF. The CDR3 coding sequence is TGTGCCAGCAGTTTCACCGGGACCCAACCAGATACGCAGTATTTT.

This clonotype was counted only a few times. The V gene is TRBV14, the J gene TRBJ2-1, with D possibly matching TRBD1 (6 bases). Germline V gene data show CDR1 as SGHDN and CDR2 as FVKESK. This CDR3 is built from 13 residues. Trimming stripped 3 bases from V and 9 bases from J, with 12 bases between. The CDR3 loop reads CASSQLTGLEQFF. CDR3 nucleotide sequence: TGTGCCAGCAGCCAGTTAACAGGGCTTGAGCAGTTCTTC.

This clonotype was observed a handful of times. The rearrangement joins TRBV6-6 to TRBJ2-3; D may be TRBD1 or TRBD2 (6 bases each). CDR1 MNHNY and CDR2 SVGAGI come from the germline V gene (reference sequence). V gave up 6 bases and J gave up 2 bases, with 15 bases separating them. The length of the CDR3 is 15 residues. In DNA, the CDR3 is TGTGCCAGCAGCATCGTTGGGGGGCCCACAGATACGCAGTATTTT. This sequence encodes CASSIVGGPTDTQYF.

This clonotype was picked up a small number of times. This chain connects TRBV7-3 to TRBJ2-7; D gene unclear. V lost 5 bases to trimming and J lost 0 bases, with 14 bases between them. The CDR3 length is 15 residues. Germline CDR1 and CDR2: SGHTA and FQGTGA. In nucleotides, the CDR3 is TGTGCCAGCAGCCTTAATCCAGGCCTCTCCTACGAGCAGTACTTC. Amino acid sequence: CASSLNPGLSYEQYF.

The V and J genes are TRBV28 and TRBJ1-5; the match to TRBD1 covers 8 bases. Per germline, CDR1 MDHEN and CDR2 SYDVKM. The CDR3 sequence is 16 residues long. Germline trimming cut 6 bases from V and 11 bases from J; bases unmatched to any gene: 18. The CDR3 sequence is CASSQSTGAGGLAQHF. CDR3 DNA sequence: TGTGCCAGCAGCCAATCCACCGGGGCAGGGGGCCTGGCCCAGCATTTT.

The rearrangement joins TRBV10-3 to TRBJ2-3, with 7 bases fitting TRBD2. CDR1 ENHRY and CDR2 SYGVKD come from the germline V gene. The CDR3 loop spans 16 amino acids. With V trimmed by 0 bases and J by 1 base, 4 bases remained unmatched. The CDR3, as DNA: TGTGCCATCAGTGAGTCGGCGGGAGTAGGCACAGATACGCAGTATTTT. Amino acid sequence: CAISESAGVGTDTQYF.

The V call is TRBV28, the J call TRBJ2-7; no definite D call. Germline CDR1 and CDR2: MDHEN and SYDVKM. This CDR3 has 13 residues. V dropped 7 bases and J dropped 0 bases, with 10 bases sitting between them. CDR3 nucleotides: TGTGCCAGCAAGGATTCAGTCTCCTACGAGCAGTACTTC. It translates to CASKDSVSYEQYF.

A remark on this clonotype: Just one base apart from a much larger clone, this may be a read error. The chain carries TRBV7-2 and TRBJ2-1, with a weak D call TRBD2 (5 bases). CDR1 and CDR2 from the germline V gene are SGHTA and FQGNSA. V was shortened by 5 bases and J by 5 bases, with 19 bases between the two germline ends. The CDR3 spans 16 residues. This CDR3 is CASSNPPRSGNNEQFF. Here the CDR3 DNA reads TGTGCCAGCAGCAATCCCCCCAGGAGCGGCAACAATGAGCAGTTCTTC.

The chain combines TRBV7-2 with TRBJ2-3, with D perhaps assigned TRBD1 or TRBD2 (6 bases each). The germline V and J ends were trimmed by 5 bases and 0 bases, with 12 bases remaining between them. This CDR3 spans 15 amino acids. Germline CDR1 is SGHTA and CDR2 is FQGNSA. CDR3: CASSGGGPSTDTQYF. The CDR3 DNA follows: TGTGCCAGCAGCGGAGGGGGACCGAGCACAGATACGCAGTATTTT.

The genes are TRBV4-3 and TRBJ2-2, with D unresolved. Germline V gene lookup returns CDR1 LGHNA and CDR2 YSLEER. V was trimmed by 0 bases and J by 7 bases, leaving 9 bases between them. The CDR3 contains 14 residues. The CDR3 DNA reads TGCGCCAGCAGCCAAGACCTAGAAGTCGGGGAGCTGTTTTTT. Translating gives CASSQDLEVGELFF.